These 20 T cell receptor beta chains were sequenced from one sample in a study of blood T cell repertoires in COVID-19. Using immunoSEQ multiplex PCR, the repertoire was profiled, and TCRdb retains in-frame clones only, with some absent. Among roughly 62,000 clones listed, approximately 86% were seen once. The sample consisted of peripheral blood. All receptors come from a human donor with active COVID-19. The donor label of this sample is uncertain.

CDR3 sequence: CASSPGQGPNTEAFF. CDR3 bases: TGCGCCAGCAGCCCGGGGCAGGGGCCAAACACTGAAGCTTTCTTT. The chain recombines TRBV5-1 with TRBJ1-1, with a possible D match to TRBD1 (6 bases). Germline assignment: CDR1 SGHRS and CDR2 YFSETQ. This CDR3 comprises 15 residues. V was pared by 4 bases and J by 2 bases, with 15 bases between.

V and J are TRBV7-9 and TRBJ2-3, with 7 bases aligning to TRBD1. With V trimmed by 5 bases and J by 2 bases, 7 bases remained unmatched. Germline CDR1 SEHNR, CDR2 FQNEAQ (reference sequence). The CDR3 covers 15 residues. CDR3 DNA: TGTGCCAGCAGCCCAGGACAGGTTGACACAGATACGCAGTATTTT. This encodes CASSPGQVDTDTQYF. Looking up the rest from reference TRBV7-9 and TRBJ2-3 gives the full variable domain: DTGVSQNPRHKITKRGQNVTFRCDPISEHNRLYWYRQTLGQGPEFLTYFQNEAQLEKSRLLSDRFSAERPKGSFSTLEIQRTEQGDSAMYLCASSPGQVDTDTQYFGPGTRLTVL.

The J gene is TRBJ1-2, the V gene TRBV12-3 or TRBV12-4, with 7 positions matching TRBD1. The J segment lost 12 bases and the V segment lost 1 base, leaving 8 bases of the junction unmatched. The CDR3 consists of 13 residues. DNA for the CDR3: TGTGCCAGCAGTTTAGGACAGGGACTCTCTAACACCTTC. This gives the protein CASSLGQGLSNTF.

The V gene is TRBV7-2, the J gene TRBJ1-2, with TRBD1 matching 9 bases. The germline CDR1 and CDR2 sequences are SGHTA and FQGNSA. Trimming at V came to 5 bases and at J to 6 bases, leaving 10 bases not matched to a gene. The CDR3 has 15 residues. The DNA of the CDR3 is TGTGCCAGCAGCCTGGGACAGGGTACCCTAGATGGCTACACCTTC. This encodes CASSLGQGTLDGYTF.

The gene calls are TRBV7-9 and TRBJ2-7; 11 bases align to TRBD1. CDR3 length: 14 amino acids. Germline V gene sequence: CDR1 SEHNR, CDR2 FQNEAQ (reference sequence). J lost 2 bases, V lost 5 bases, and 2 bases had no gene match. This CDR3 is CASSKGQGAYEQYF. DNA for the CDR3: TGTGCCAGCAGCAAGGGACAGGGGGCCTACGAGCAGTACTTC.

The chain uses TRBV27 and TRBJ1-1, with D unclear. Germline V CDR1 and CDR2: MNHEY, SMNVEV (reference sequence). V gave up 0 bases and J gave up 1 base, with 9 bases separating them. The CDR3 contains 15 residues. The CDR3 DNA reads TGTGCCAGCAGTTTATCGTCCAATCCGAACACTGAAGCTTTCTTT. Translation: CASSLSSNPNTEAFF.

The CDR3 is CASSLAGKYEQYF. The CDR3 region has the DNA TGTGCCAGCAGCTTGGCAGGGAAGTACGAGCAGTACTTC. The genes are TRBV5-4 and TRBJ2-7; TRBD1 might be the D (5 bases). Germline lookup yields CDR1 SGHNT and CDR2 YYREEE (reference sequence). This CDR3 has 13 residues. The ends were cut back, 0 bases at V and 4 bases at J, with 8 bases in the middle.

The genes are TRBV2 and TRBJ1-5, with D hard to call. The CDR3 runs to 15 residues. Germline V CDR1 and CDR2: SNHLY, FYNNEI. V dropped 6 bases and J dropped 2 bases, with 14 bases sitting between them. The CDR3 DNA reads TGTGCCAGCAGCCCCGGGAGGCAGGGCAATCAGCCCCAGCATTTT. This encodes CASSPGRQGNQPQHF.

This clone appeared once. The gene calls are TRBV6-5 and TRBJ2-7, with a weak D call TRBD1 (5 bases). This CDR3 region has 13 residues. Trimming took 4 bases from V and 3 from J, leaving 10 bases between them. CDR1 is MNHEY and CDR2 is SVGAGI in the germline V gene. This chain's CDR3 is CASSSAGHYEQYF. In nucleotides, the CDR3 is TGTGCCAGCAGTTCGGCAGGGCACTACGAGCAGTACTTC.

This clone was counted a single time. V usage is TRBV12-3 or TRBV12-4 and J usage is TRBJ1-2; D remains ambiguous. V lost 6 bases and J lost 8, with 16 bases in between. The CDR3 covers 13 residues. The CDR3 DNA is TGTGCCAGCAGATACAACGAGGGTGGGGGCTACACCTTC. This gives the protein CASRYNEGGGYTF.

The chain carries TRBV25-1 and TRBJ1-2; 7 positions match TRBD1. This CDR3 spans 13 amino acids. V gave up 5 bases and J gave up 8 bases; unmatched junction bases: 8. Per germline, CDR1 MGHDK and CDR2 SYGVNS. The CDR3 protein is CASSLGQAGGYTF. The CDR3 nucleotides are TGTGCCAGCAGTCTAGGACAGGCGGGGGGCTACACCTTC.

V usage is TRBV29-1 and J usage is TRBJ2-3; D gene unclear. From germline, CDR1 is SQVTM and CDR2 ANQGSEA. This CDR3 has 13 amino acids. The ends were cut back, 0 bases at V and 0 bases at J, with 4 bases in the middle. The CDR3 DNA sequence: TGCAGCGTTGAAGAGGGCAGCACAGATACGCAGTATTTT. This encodes CSVEEGSTDTQYF.

A note on this clone: The junction shows a germline mismatch at one end, possibly a read error. This chain uses TRBV6-1 with TRBJ1-6; D might be TRBD1 (5 bases). Germline V lookup: CDR1 MNHNS, CDR2 SASEGT. CDR3 length equals 14 residues. CDR3 in DNA: TGTGCCAGCAGCGAAGGGCCAGGGCGTTCACCCCTCCACTTT. As protein: CASSEGPGRSPLHF.

The V call is TRBV10-3, the J call TRBJ1-1, with TRBD1 matching 10 bases. V shed 4 bases, J shed 10 bases, and the junction held 6 bases outside the gene matches. The germline CDR1 and CDR2 sequences are ENHRY and SYGVKD. CDR3 length: 13 residues. CDR3: CAISGQGARAAFF. The CDR3 DNA reads TGTGCCATCAGTGGACAGGGGGCGCGGGCAGCTTTCTTT.

The chain links TRBV5-4 to TRBJ2-1; maybe TRBD2 (5 bases). The CDR3 loop spans 15 amino acids. Germline V gene lookup returns CDR1 SGHNT and CDR2 YYREEE (reference sequence). Trimming removed 0 bases from V and 5 bases from J, with 12 bases in between. CDR3: CASSLGSTRDNEQFF. The DNA for the CDR3 is TGTGCCAGCAGCTTGGGTAGTACTAGGGACAATGAGCAGTTCTTC.

This sequence joins TRBV7-2 and TRBJ2-5; 10 nucleotides agree with TRBD1. The CDR3 spans 14 residues. The trim removed 5 bases at V and 7 bases at J, leaving 7 bases unmatched. Germline V gene lookup returns CDR1 SGHTA and CDR2 FQGNSA. CDR3 DNA: TGTGCCAGCAGCCCCCCCGGACAGGGGGTGACCCAGTACTTC. It specifies CASSPPGQGVTQYF.

V and J are TRBV7-2 and TRBJ2-3; D is possibly TRBD2 (6 bases). Trimming took 0 bases from V and 1 from J, leaving 17 bases between them. Germline V lookup: CDR1 SGHTA, CDR2 FQGNSA. This CDR3 comprises 18 residues. The CDR3 reads CASSLAGASAWGTDTQYF. The CDR3, as DNA: TGTGCCAGCAGCTTAGCGGGCGCTAGCGCATGGGGCACAGATACGCAGTATTTT. The full variable domain, rest sourced from reference TRBV7-2 and TRBJ2-3, is GAGVSQSPSNKVTEKGKDVELRCDPISGHTALYWYRQSLGQGLEFLIYFQGNSAPDKSGLPSDRFSAERTGGSVSTLTIQRTQQEDSAVYLCASSLAGASAWGTDTQYFGPGTRLTVL.

This chain joins TRBV5-4 and TRBJ2-7; 7 bases agree with TRBD2. V gave up 0 bases and J gave up 3 bases; unmatched junction bases: 6. The CDR3 loop spans 15 amino acids. Per germline, CDR1 SGHNT and CDR2 YYREEE (reference sequence). The CDR3 loop is CASSLGSSGYYEQYF. CDR3 bases: TGTGCCAGCAGCTTGGGCTCTAGCGGATACTACGAGCAGTACTTC.

The gene calls are TRBV7-2 and TRBJ2-1; 8 bases line up with TRBD2. Germline loops: CDR1 SGHTA, CDR2 FQGNSA. V shed 2 bases, J shed 3 bases, and the junction held 0 bases outside the gene matches. This CDR3 contains 14 residues. CDR3 sequence: CASSLSGGYNEQFF. For the CDR3, the DNA is TGTGCCAGCAGCTTAAGCGGGGGCTACAATGAGCAGTTCTTC.

CDR3 DNA sequence: TGTGCCAGCAGCCCCGGACAGCCTTCGGACACCATATATTTT. This codes for CASSPGQPSDTIYF. The rearrangement uses TRBV3-1 (or the pseudogene TRBV3-2) and TRBJ1-3, with D possibly matching TRBD1 (6 bases). Trimming pared 4 bases from V and 8 bases from J, leaving 15 bases between. This CDR3 has 14 amino acids. From germline, CDR1 is LGHDT and CDR2 YNNKEL (reference sequence).